This T cell receptor (beta chain) was found in a study of blood T cell repertoires in COVID-19. Study overall: Specimens from acute and convalescent COVID-19 originated in the United States, Italy and Spain. Sources were T cells, B-cell-depleted T cells, or PBMCs; the material itself was cDNA or gDNA.

This clone appeared once. Enrolment of Seattle patients took place during active infection, and they were followed longitudinally. In the authors' workflow: Amplifying reference gene primers gave estimates of nucleated cell counts. Measured with immunoSEQ multiplex PCR; TCRdb has only the in-frame clones, and not every one. V, J and clone size are taken as reported in that table, and D and trimming were inferred from the DNA itself. The table lists 250,000 or so clones, around 87% of them singletons. This CDR3 region has 13 residues. Germline assignment: CDR1 SGHDT and CDR2 YYEEEE. With 4 bases clipped from V and 2 bases from J, the junction kept 2 bases outside the gene matches.

V is TRBV5-6 and J is TRBJ2-5; 7 bases are shared with TRBD2. The sequence was obtained from a woman in her sixties with COVID-19, enrolled during active disease. Sequenced material: peripheral blood. In DNA, the CDR3 is TGTGCCAGCAGCAGGACTAGGCAAGAGACCCAGTACTTC. Protein product: CASSRTRQETQYF.